This note documents a single T cell receptor (beta chain) sequence. The antigen is undetermined. TCRdb keeps only in-frame clones here, not all; method: immunoSEQ multiplex PCR. Of tens of thousands of clones listed, 70% to 90% were seen once; the top ten hold around 8%. These data come from a study of PD-L1 blockade in urothelial cancer. Study in general: Atezolizumab at 1,200 mg intravenously every 3 weeks was started by patients in the mid-2010s. Blood analyses occurred 3 weeks (second dose) and 6 weeks post treatment start. Study outcomes and limitations: Better survival was predicted when blood TCR clonality before treatment fell below the median.

CDR1 is SGHRS and CDR2 is YFSETQ in the germline V gene. The CDR3 covers 14 residues. V was clipped by 0 bases and J by 5 bases, with 12 bases between them. The sample was PBMCs, taken around atezolizumab (anti-PD-L1) treatment. This chain connects TRBV5-1 to TRBJ2-7, with D perhaps TRBD1 (6 bases). The receptor was derived from a man aged 60 to 75 with urothelial cancer. CDR3 sequence reads: CASSLAGAGDEQYF. The CDR3 coding sequence is TGCGCCAGCAGCTTGGCCGGGGCAGGGGACGAGCAGTACTTC.